A single sample gave rise to the 20 T cell receptor beta chains below, sequenced in a study of cytomegalovirus exposure and HLA in healthy donors. PCR employed 60 Vbeta and 13 Jbeta primers. Profiling relied on immunoSEQ multiplex PCR, and the TCRdb table lists in-frame clones only, not all of them. The sample holds under 150,000 clones, roughly four fifths seen once. Sequencing used PBMCs. The receptors come from a man aged 30 to 39 in good health and CMV-seropositive.

The CDR3 region is CASSSVEVEKLFF. CDR3 sequence (DNA): TGTGCCAGCAGCTCAGTGGAGGTTGAAAAACTGTTTTTT. The rearrangement joins TRBV11-2 to TRBJ1-4, with no clear D. The germline V and J ends were trimmed by 4 bases and 7 bases, with 10 bases remaining between them. Germline loops: CDR1 SGHAT, CDR2 FQNNGV. The CDR3 is 13 residues long. Drawing the rest from reference TRBV11-2 and TRBJ1-4, the complete variable domain is EAGVAQSPRYKIIEKRQSVAFWCNPISGHATLYWYQQILGQGPKLLIQFQNNGVVDDSQLPKDRFSAERLKGVDSTLKIQPAKLEDSAVYLCASSSVEVEKLFFGSGTQLSVL.

The chain couples TRBV6-5 to TRBJ1-3, with D possibly TRBD1 on 6 matching bases. CDR3 length: 14 amino acids. The germline CDR1 and CDR2 sequences are MNHEY and SVGAGI. Trimming took off 2 bases at V and 2 bases at J, with 7 bases between the two ends. CDR3 amino acids: CASSYEGAGNTIYF. The CDR3 bases are TGTGCCAGCAGTTACGAGGGGGCTGGAAACACCATATATTTT.

The rearrangement uses TRBV6-5 and TRBJ2-3, with D possibly TRBD1 on 6 matching bases. The germline V and J ends were trimmed by 6 bases and 2 bases, with 15 bases remaining between them. The germline V gene encodes CDR1 MNHEY and CDR2 SVGAGI. The CDR3 runs to 15 residues. CDR3: CASRQTGRHTDTQYF. The CDR3 DNA reads TGTGCCAGCAGGCAGACAGGACGGCACACAGATACGCAGTATTTT.

J is TRBJ2-7 and V is TRBV29-1; the match to TRBD2 covers 7 bases. The CDR3 has 13 amino acids. Germline V CDR1 and CDR2: SQVTM, ANQGSEA. V dropped 4 bases and J dropped 2; count of bases not matched to a gene: 5. The chain's CDR3 is CSVVIGTTYEQYF. CDR3 nucleotide sequence: TGCAGCGTTGTTATAGGGACTACCTACGAGCAGTACTTC.

This clone was observed once. The gene calls are TRBV7-9 and TRBJ2-1; 10 bases are shared with TRBD1. V shed 1 base and J 6 bases; nucleotides not matched to a gene: 0. Germline loops: CDR1 SEHNR, CDR2 FQNEAQ (reference sequence). This CDR3 has 14 residues. The CDR3 bases are TGTGCCAGCAGCTTAGGGGACAGGGGCAATGAGCAGTTCTTC. It yields the protein CASSLGDRGNEQFF. The entire variable domain, with the rest obtained from reference TRBV7-9 and TRBJ2-1, is as follows: DTGVSQNPRHKITKRGQNVTFRCDPISEHNRLYWYRQTLGQGPEFLTYFQNEAQLEKSRLLSDRFSAERPKGSFSTLEIQRTEQGDSAMYLCASSLGDRGNEQFFGPGTRLTVL.

The chain combines TRBV2 with TRBJ1-1; D might be TRBD1 (5 bases). The germline CDR1 and CDR2 sequences are SNHLY and FYNNEI. This CDR3 contains 12 residues. Trimming removed 11 bases from V and 3 bases from J, with 13 bases in between. CDR3 nucleotide sequence: TGTGCCGGGGAGGGGTGGGACACTGAAGCTTTCTTT. This sequence encodes CAGEGWDTEAFF.

This chain links TRBV18 with TRBJ2-7; D might be TRBD1 (6 bases). V gave up 6 bases and J gave up 6 bases, with 21 bases separating them. This CDR3 has 15 amino acids. Germline V gene data show CDR1 as KGHSH and CDR2 as LQKENI. CDR3 sequence: CASSQGRGDIAEQYF. CDR3 DNA: TGTGCCAGCTCCCAAGGGAGAGGGGACATCGCCGAGCAGTACTTC.

A few counts support this clone. The rearrangement joins TRBV5-1 to TRBJ2-1; 13 bases agree with TRBD2. Trimming took 3 bases from V and 4 from J; bases not matched to a gene: 7. The CDR3 is made up of 17 amino acids. In germline, CDR1 is SGHRS, CDR2 YFSETQ. Here the CDR3 reads CASSSSTSGGLYNEQFF. CDR3 DNA sequence: TGCGCCAGCAGCTCATCGACTAGCGGGGGGCTTTACAATGAGCAGTTCTTC.

V and J are TRBV27 and TRBJ2-1; D not certain. There are 14 residues in the CDR3. V lost 2 bases to trimming and J lost 3 bases, with 8 bases between them. Germline V gene lookup returns CDR1 MNHEY and CDR2 SMNVEV (reference sequence). CDR3 nucleotides: TGTGCCAGCAGTTTAACCGGAGACTACAATGAGCAGTTCTTC. Amino acids: CASSLTGDYNEQFF.

This chain uses TRBV5-4 with TRBJ1-3, with D uncertain. CDR1 and CDR2 (germline): SGHNT, YYREEE (reference sequence). The CDR3 sequence is 15 residues long. V was clipped by 3 bases and J by 1 base, with 11 bases between them. CDR3 sequence reads: CASSSDQESGNTIYF. In nucleotides, the CDR3 is TGTGCCAGCAGCTCGGATCAGGAATCTGGAAACACCATATATTTT. The whole variable domain, remainder taken from reference TRBV5-4 and TRBJ1-3, is ETGVTQSPTHLIKTRGQQVTLRCSSQSGHNTVSWYQQALGQGPQFIFQYYREEENGRGNFPPRFSGLQFPNYSSELNVNALELDDSALYLCASSSDQESGNTIYFGEGSWLTVV.

V usage is TRBV21-1 and J usage is TRBJ1-5. TRBV21-1 is flagged as a pseudogene. This CDR3 has 16 residues. CDR3 region: CASSTRRYRGNQPQHF. CDR3 nucleotides: TGTGCCAGCAGCACTCGCCGATACCGAGGCAATCAGCCCCAGCATTTT.

CDR3 in DNA: TGCGCCAGCAGCCCGGGACAGGCATCCCCCTCCGAGCAGTACTTC. Translation: CASSPGQASPSEQYF. The V gene is TRBV5-1, the J gene TRBJ2-7, with 8 bases lining up with TRBD1. Trimming at V came to 4 bases and at J to 6 bases, leaving 12 bases not matched to a gene. Germline V gene lookup returns CDR1 SGHRS and CDR2 YFSETQ. This CDR3 contains 15 residues.

The V call is TRBV5-1, the J call TRBJ2-3; 11 nucleotides line up with TRBD2. Losses at the gene ends were 4 bases for V and 6 bases for J; bases not matched to a gene: 4. The CDR3 length is 14 residues. CDR1 SGHRS and CDR2 YFSETQ come from the germline V gene. The CDR3 sequence is CASSPGLAEDTQYF. DNA of the CDR3: TGCGCCAGCAGCCCGGGACTAGCGGAGGATACGCAGTATTTT.

V is TRBV7-9 and J is TRBJ2-1, with 12 bases that match TRBD2. Germline CDR1 and CDR2: SEHNR and FQNEAQ (reference sequence). CDR3 length: 18 amino acids. J gave up 5 bases and V 5 bases, and 13 bases lay outside the gene matches. The DNA of the CDR3 is TGTGCCAGCAGCCCTAAGGTCGGGACTAGCGGGCGACACAATGAGCAGTTCTTC. Translating gives CASSPKVGTSGRHNEQFF.

The rearrangement uses TRBV29-1 and TRBJ2-1; 10 bases line up with TRBD1. The V gene end was trimmed by 5 bases and the J gene end by 1 base; junction bases not matched to a gene: 5. CDR3 length: 15 residues. Germline loops: CDR1 SQVTM, CDR2 ANQGSEA. The chain's CDR3 is CSVSGTGASYNEQFF. Written as DNA, the CDR3 is TGCAGCGTTTCTGGGACAGGGGCGTCCTACAATGAGCAGTTCTTC.

This clone was counted ten times or more. This chain links TRBV7-3 with TRBJ2-7; D might be TRBD1 (6 bases). Looked up from germline, CDR1 is SGHTA and CDR2 is FQGTGA. V was clipped by 4 bases and J by 6 bases, with 13 bases between them. This CDR3 is 13 amino acids long. The CDR3 region is CASSSGDTSEQYF. The CDR3 coding sequence is TGTGCCAGCAGCTCTGGGGACACCTCCGAGCAGTACTTC.

V is TRBV18 and J is TRBJ1-4; 7 bases are a match to TRBD1. This CDR3 is 15 amino acids long. The junction had 7 bases not matched to a gene; V was cut back by 3 bases and J by 6 bases. Germline CDR1 KGHSH, CDR2 LQKENI. Written as DNA, the CDR3 is TGTGCCAGCTCACCCAGACAGGGTGTGGATGAAAAACTGTTTTTT. As protein: CASSPRQGVDEKLFF.

This clone was detected only once. This chain joins TRBV30 and TRBJ1-2, with 9 bases aligning to TRBD1. Losses at the gene ends were 1 base for V and 6 bases for J; bases not matched to a gene: 3. Germline V lookup: CDR1 GTSNPN, CDR2 SVGIG (reference sequence). The CDR3 spans 13 residues. The CDR3 reads CAWSAGQGNGYTF. The CDR3 bases are TGTGCCTGGAGTGCGGGACAGGGAAATGGCTACACCTTC.

This clone appeared a few times. This chain links TRBV19 with TRBJ2-7; maybe TRBD1 (7 bases). V dropped 4 bases and J dropped 5 bases, with 12 bases sitting between them. CDR3 length: 13 residues. The V gene's germline CDR1 is LNHDA and CDR2 SQIVND (reference sequence). The CDR3 DNA reads as TGTGCCAGTAGTAAGCAGGGGGGACACGAGCAGTACTTC. It translates to CASSKQGGHEQYF.

The V call is TRBV27, the J call TRBJ1-6; possibly TRBD1 for D (5 bases). CDR3 length: 12 amino acids. The germline V gene encodes CDR1 MNHEY and CDR2 SMNVEV (reference sequence). Between the trimmed V and J ends, which lost 5 bases and 11 bases, there was a span of 10 bases. The CDR3 sequence is CASSARGAPLHF. The CDR3 nucleotides read TGTGCCAGCAGTGCCCGGGGGGCACCCCTCCACTTT.